This record covers a single T cell receptor (beta chain). This entry comes from a study of blood T cell repertoires in COVID-19. The overall study: The United States, Italy and Spain provided the acute and convalescent COVID-19 samples.

In the authors' workflow: Amplification of reference gene primers provided the estimated nucleated cell counts. Measured with immunoSEQ multiplex PCR; TCRdb has only the in-frame clones, and not every one. The DNA gave D and trimming, while V, J and clone size come from that table. The sample includes under 250,000 clones, roughly 85% of them seen just once. Trimming stripped 1 base from V and 7 bases from J, with 18 bases between. Per the germline V gene, CDR1 is SGHRS and CDR2 is YFSETQ. The CDR3 is made up of 15 amino acids. Sample: peripheral blood. The chain recombines TRBV5-1 with TRBJ2-7; TRBD2 might be the D (6 bases). This TCR was recovered from a man in his fifties who had recovered from COVID-19. DNA for the CDR3: TGCGCCAGCAGCTTGTCGGGGACTGGGGTTTGGGAGCAGTACTTC. Translating gives CASSLSGTGVWEQYF.